Below are 27 T cell receptor beta chains sequenced from a single sample in a study of blood T cell repertoires in COVID-19. Assay used: immunoSEQ multiplex PCR; TCRdb lists only in-frame clones, some missing. The sample gives some 200,000 clones, under 85% of which show up once; approximately 6.1% is in the top ten. The sample taken for sequencing was peripheral blood. These TCRs come from a woman in her 40s with acute or convalescent COVID-19.

This clone was recorded a few times. The chain carries TRBV9 and TRBJ2-5; TRBD1 matches at 8 bases. The CDR3 has 16 amino acids. From germline, CDR1 is SGDLS and CDR2 YYNGEE. V shed 4 bases and J 2 bases; nucleotides not matched to a gene: 10. CDR3 amino acids: CASSRGGTGVQETQYF. DNA of the CDR3: TGTGCCAGCAGCCGAGGCGGGACAGGCGTACAAGAGACCCAGTACTTC.

V gene TRBV28 combines with J gene TRBJ1-5; D is unclear. This CDR3 contains 12 residues. V was pared by 7 bases and J by 9 bases, with 13 bases between. From germline, CDR1 is MDHEN and CDR2 SYDVKM. CDR3 sequence (DNA): TGTGCCAGCACTCCTCCCGGGAGGCCCCAGCATTTT. Translated, it gives CASTPPGRPQHF.

V is TRBV10-3 and J is TRBJ2-2; 12 bases are a match to TRBD2. V shed 4 bases and J 5 bases; nucleotides not matched to a gene: 5. This CDR3 is built from 16 residues. Germline V gene sequence: CDR1 ENHRY, CDR2 SYGVKD. CDR3 coding DNA: TGTGCCATCAGTGCTCTAGCGGGGGGGTCGACCGGGGAGCTGTTTTTT. As protein: CAISALAGGSTGELFF.

The rearrangement links TRBV28 to TRBJ2-1, with 7 positions matching TRBD2. V shed 7 bases, J shed 3 bases, and the junction held 21 bases outside the gene matches. The V gene's germline CDR1 is MDHEN and CDR2 SYDVKM. This CDR3 comprises 19 residues. The DNA of the CDR3 is TGTGCCAGCACCGTAGCCCCTCCTTGGGTAAGCGGGGTCTACAATGAGCAGTTCTTC. This codes for CASTVAPPWVSGVYNEQFF.

The V call is TRBV5-1, the J call TRBJ2-5, with D hard to call. CDR1 is SGHRS and CDR2 is YFSETQ in the germline V gene. V was trimmed by 7 bases and J by 3 bases, leaving 13 bases between them. The CDR3 totals 13 residues. The CDR3 region has the DNA TGCGCCAGCTACCTATACAGCAAAGAGACCCAGTACTTC. This encodes CASYLYSKETQYF. The whole variable domain, remainder taken from reference TRBV5-1 and TRBJ2-5, is KAGVTQTPRYLIKTRGQQVTLSCSPISGHRSVSWYQQTPGQGLQFLFEYFSETQRNKGNFPGRFSGRQFSNSRSEMNVSTLELGDSALYLCASYLYSKETQYFGPGTRLLVL.

The chain couples TRBV6-5 to TRBJ2-1; the D gene is possibly TRBD1 (8 bases). This CDR3 has 15 amino acids. The ends were cut back, 7 bases at V and 4 bases at J, with 17 bases in the middle. CDR1 and CDR2 (germline): MNHEY, SVGAGI. The chain's CDR3 is CASTPGGQAYNEQFF. The CDR3 DNA reads as TGTGCCAGCACCCCGGGGGGACAGGCATACAATGAGCAGTTCTTC.

This chain joins TRBV7-9 and TRBJ1-5, with D uncertain. The CDR3 runs 14 residues. Per the germline V gene, CDR1 is SEHNR and CDR2 is FQNEAQ (reference sequence). V was trimmed by 5 bases and J by 2 bases, leaving 10 bases between them. The chain's CDR3 is CASSRGGGNQPQHF. The CDR3 DNA reads as TGTGCCAGCAGCCGTGGAGGCGGCAATCAGCCCCAGCATTTT.

The CDR3 DNA reads TGCGCCAGCAGGAGGGGTAGGGGGATTTTGAGCTCCTATAATTCACCCCTCCACTTT. It specifies CASRRGRGILSSYNSPLHF. This sequence joins TRBV23-1 and TRBJ1-6, with D perhaps TRBD1 (6 bases). TRBV23-1 is an ORF; its function is uncertain. V was trimmed by 6 bases and J by 0 bases, leaving 21 bases between them. There are 19 residues in the CDR3.

The chain employs TRBV19 and TRBJ1-6, with D unresolved. CDR3 length: 14 residues. V lost 3 bases to trimming and J lost 10 bases, with 13 bases between them. Per the germline V gene, CDR1 is LNHDA and CDR2 is SQIVND (reference sequence). DNA for the CDR3: TGTGCCAGTAGTATCCCCGGGAGTGGATCACCCCTCCACTTT. Translation gives CASSIPGSGSPLHF.

This chain links TRBV5-1 with TRBJ2-5; 8 bases line up with TRBD1. From germline, CDR1 is SGHRS and CDR2 YFSETQ. V lost 4 bases to trimming and J lost 1 base; unmatched junction nucleotides: 6. CDR3 length: 15 amino acids. Here the CDR3 reads CASSQGQGPQETQYF. Here the CDR3 DNA reads TGCGCCAGCAGCCAAGGACAGGGCCCCCAAGAGACCCAGTACTTC.

The V gene is TRBV5-4, the J gene TRBJ2-7, with 11 bases lining up with TRBD2. CDR1 is SGHNT, CDR2 YYREEE, per germline (reference sequence). The trim removed 4 bases at V and 5 bases at J, leaving 8 bases unmatched. The CDR3 contains 15 residues. CDR3: CASSQTSGVKHEQYF. CDR3 in DNA: TGTGCCAGCAGCCAGACTAGCGGGGTAAAGCACGAGCAGTACTTC.

The chain links TRBV19 to TRBJ1-2, with 8 bases matching TRBD1. After removal of 4 bases from V and 2 bases from J, the junction contained 3 bases not matched to a gene. CDR3 length: 14 amino acids. Germline assignment: CDR1 LNHDA and CDR2 SQIVND (reference sequence). CDR3 sequence (DNA): TGTGCCAGTAGTAGGACAGGGAAGAACTATGGCTACACCTTC. Amino acids: CASSRTGKNYGYTF.

This rearrangement joins TRBV6-5 to TRBJ2-1, with a weak D call TRBD2 (7 bases). The CDR3 covers 15 residues. Trimming stripped 5 bases from V and 3 bases from J, with 14 bases between. Germline lookup yields CDR1 MNHEY and CDR2 SVGAGI. CDR3 nucleotide sequence: TGTGCCAGCAGTAGGGGGGGAGTAGGCTACAATGAGCAGTTCTTC. Encoded protein: CASSRGGVGYNEQFF.

The chain joins TRBV18 to TRBJ1-2, with D maybe TRBD1 (5 bases). Germline V gene data show CDR1 as KGHSH and CDR2 as LQKENI. The CDR3 sequence is 19 residues long. V lost 8 bases, J lost 0 bases, and 28 bases lay in between. For the CDR3, the DNA is TGTGCCAGCGCTGCCCCCATGCGAGGCAGGGCAATCCCTAACTATGGCTACACCTTC. Its translation: CASAAPMRGRAIPNYGYTF.

The V gene is TRBV4-1, the J gene TRBJ1-4, with a weak D call TRBD1 (5 bases). The ends were cut back, 1 base at V and 7 bases at J, with 16 bases in the middle. CDR3 length equals 16 residues. Looked up from germline, CDR1 is MGHRA and CDR2 is YSYEKL. The DNA for the CDR3 is TGCGCCAGCAGCCAAGGCCCCGGGTCCGGGGGTGAAAAACTGTTTTTT. It codes for CASSQGPGSGGEKLFF.

This clone was recorded only once. The genes are TRBV18 and TRBJ1-2, with TRBD1 as a possible D gene (5 bases). Germline loops: CDR1 KGHSH, CDR2 LQKENI. This CDR3 has 17 residues. The V and J ends lost 0 bases and 4 bases respectively, with 18 bases between them. CDR3 nucleotide sequence: TGTGCCAGCTCACCACCGATCTCGAGGGACTCAACCTATGGCTACACCTTC. Translated, it gives CASSPPISRDSTYGYTF.

The rearrangement joins TRBV3-1 (or the pseudogene TRBV3-2) to TRBJ2-1, with D possibly TRBD2 on 6 matching bases. Germline assignment: CDR1 LGHDT and CDR2 YNNKEL (reference sequence). CDR3 length: 14 amino acids. V was cut by 3 bases and J by 4 bases, with 10 bases left in between. CDR3 loop: CASSQGDWYNEQFF. CDR3 in DNA: TGTGCCAGCAGCCAGGGGGACTGGTACAATGAGCAGTTCTTC.

This clone showed up just a few times. CDR3 protein: CASSQVRGNEQFF. The CDR3 DNA is TGTGCCAGCAGCCAAGTTCGCGGCAATGAGCAGTTCTTC. The chain joins TRBV14 to TRBJ2-1; D is uncertain. The CDR3 contains 13 residues. V gave up 1 base and J gave up 6 bases, with 7 bases separating them. Germline lookup yields CDR1 SGHDN and CDR2 FVKESK. Using reference TRBV14 and TRBJ2-1 for the parts outside the CDR3, the full variable domain is EAGVTQFPSHSVIEKGQTVTLRCDPISGHDNLYWYRRVMGKEIKFLLHFVKESKQDESGMPNNRFLAERTGGTYSTLKVQPAELEDSGVYFCASSQVRGNEQFFGPGTRLTVL.

The rearrangement links TRBV19 to TRBJ2-7; 8 bases are a match to TRBD2. V dropped 1 base and J dropped 0; count of bases not matched to a gene: 2. This CDR3 region has 15 residues. CDR1 and CDR2 (germline): LNHDA, SQIVND (reference sequence). This CDR3 is CASSIVAGNSYEQYF. The CDR3 DNA reads as TGTGCCAGTAGTATAGTAGCGGGGAACTCCTACGAGCAGTACTTC.

The chain is built from TRBV6-6 and TRBJ1-4, with TRBD1 matching 9 bases. From germline, CDR1 is MNHNY and CDR2 SVGAGI (reference sequence). The CDR3 spans 18 residues. V was clipped by 5 bases and J by 0 bases; unmatched bases: 10. CDR3 sequence: CASSRRTGVSSTNEKLFF. The CDR3 nucleotides are TGTGCCAGCAGTCGCCGGACAGGGGTCTCATCAACTAATGAAAAACTGTTTTTT.

V usage is TRBV2 and J usage is TRBJ1-5; D is perhaps TRBD1 (5 bases). CDR1 SNHLY and CDR2 FYNNEI come from the germline V gene. Trimming took 1 base from V and 9 from J, leaving 13 bases between them. The CDR3 is 14 amino acids. The CDR3 region is CASSEGQGSGPQHF. The DNA of the CDR3 is TGTGCCAGCAGTGAAGGGCAGGGCTCGGGGCCCCAGCATTTT.

The rearrangement joins TRBV30 to TRBJ1-5; D uncertain. The ends were cut back, 0 bases at V and 9 bases at J, with 9 bases in the middle. This CDR3 contains 12 residues. The germline V gene encodes CDR1 GTSNPN and CDR2 SVGIG (reference sequence). Here the CDR3 DNA reads TGTGCCTGGAGTGTAGAAAGCTGGCCCCAGCATTTT. This codes for CAWSVESWPQHF.

This chain uses TRBV24-1 with TRBJ1-1; unclear D gene. This CDR3 spans 13 amino acids. V was pared by 3 bases and J by 1 base, with 5 bases between. From germline, CDR1 is KGHDR and CDR2 SFDVKD. The CDR3 reads CATSDGPNTEAFF. CDR3 DNA sequence: TGTGCCACCAGTGATGGGCCGAACACTGAAGCTTTCTTT.

The chain combines TRBV10-3 with TRBJ1-3, with 7 bases that match TRBD1. The V and J ends lost 2 bases and 7 bases, in that order; junction bases with no gene match: 8. Germline lookup yields CDR1 ENHRY and CDR2 SYGVKD. The length of the CDR3 is 15 residues. In DNA form, the CDR3 reads TGTGCCATCAGTGAGGCCGACAGGGTGAGCAACACCATATATTTT. This gives the protein CAISEADRVSNTIYF.

The chain employs TRBV18 and TRBJ1-1; tentatively, D is TRBD1 (6 bases). The CDR3 consists of 14 residues. Germline CDR1 is KGHSH and CDR2 is LQKENI. Trimming stripped 3 bases from V and 3 bases from J, with 11 bases between. The CDR3 sequence: CASSPRGIDTEAFF. The CDR3 coding sequence is TGTGCCAGCTCACCGAGGGGGATTGACACTGAAGCTTTCTTT.

This clone has more than one count but fewer than ten. This rearrangement joins TRBV6-6 to TRBJ2-3; 10 positions agree with TRBD1. This CDR3 has 16 amino acids. After removal of 10 bases from V and 6 bases from J, the junction contained 16 bases not matched to a gene. The germline CDR1 and CDR2 sequences are MNHNY and SVGAGI (reference sequence). The CDR3 region has the DNA TGTGCCATCATATACGGACAGGGGGAAAGTGGGGATACGCAGTATTTT. This encodes CAIIYGQGESGDTQYF.

CDR3 sequence (DNA): TGTGCCAGCAGAGATGGACTAGCGGGATACTACAATGAGCAGTTCTTC. Translated: CASRDGLAGYYNEQFF. The chain employs TRBV5-6 and TRBJ2-1; 12 positions agree with TRBD2. With 5 bases clipped from V and 3 bases from J, the junction kept 6 bases outside the gene matches. This CDR3 is built from 16 residues. Germline V lookup: CDR1 SGHDT, CDR2 YYEEEE.